A single TCR beta chain is shown here with its context. Here immunoSEQ multiplex PCR was the method, and the copy in TCRdb shows in-frame clones only, minus some. The sample contains 20,000 to 25,000 clones, about 80% of which appear only once. This specimen comes from a study of graft-versus-host responses after intestinal transplantation. Graft tissue processing released intraepithelial and lamina propria lymphocytes. The CDR3 totals 14 residues. From germline, CDR1 is MDHEN and CDR2 SYDVKM. V was trimmed by 3 bases and J by 2 bases, leaving 11 bases between them. The chain recombines TRBV28 with TRBJ2-7, with a weak D call TRBD2 (7 bases). Sequenced material: ileum tissue, taken 12 days after intestinal transplant. This clonotype was obtained from a human patient who received an intestinal transplant, so some T cells may come from the graft donor. CDR3 in DNA: TGTGCCAGCAGTTTGGAGGGGGGGGCCTACGAGCAGTACTTC. It yields the protein CASSLEGGAYEQYF.